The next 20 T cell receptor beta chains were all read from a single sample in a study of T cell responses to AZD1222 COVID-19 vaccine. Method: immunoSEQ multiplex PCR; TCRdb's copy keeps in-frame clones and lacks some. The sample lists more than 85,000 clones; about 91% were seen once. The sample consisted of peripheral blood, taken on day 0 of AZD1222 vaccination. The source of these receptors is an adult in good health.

The CDR3 loop reads CASSQSGYRTSGPNEQFF. CDR3 DNA sequence: TGTGCCAGCAGCCAATCTGGATATAGGACTAGCGGGCCCAATGAGCAGTTCTTC. The rearrangement joins TRBV3-1 (or the pseudogene TRBV3-2) to TRBJ2-1; 11 bases match TRBD2. The CDR3 spans 18 residues. Germline assignment: CDR1 LGHDT and CDR2 YNNKEL (reference sequence). With 2 bases clipped from V and 6 bases from J, the junction kept 12 bases outside the gene matches.

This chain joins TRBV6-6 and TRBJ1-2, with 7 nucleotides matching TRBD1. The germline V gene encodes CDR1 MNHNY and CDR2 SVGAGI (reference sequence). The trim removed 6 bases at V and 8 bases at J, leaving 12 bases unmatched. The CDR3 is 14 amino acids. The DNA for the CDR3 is TGTGCCAGCAGCCCGCGGACAGGCCGCTGGGGCTACACCTTC. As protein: CASSPRTGRWGYTF.

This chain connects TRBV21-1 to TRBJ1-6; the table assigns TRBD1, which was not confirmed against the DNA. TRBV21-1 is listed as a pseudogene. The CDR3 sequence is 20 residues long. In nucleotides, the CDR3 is TGTGCCAGCAGCAAAAACGCCCCAATGGGACAGGGATCATATAATTCACCCCTCCACTTT. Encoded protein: CASSKNAPMGQGSYNSPLHF.

The CDR3 DNA reads as TGTGCCGGACAGACGTATAGCAATCAGCCCCAGCATTTT. Its protein is CAGQTYSNQPQHF. This chain uses TRBV2 with TRBJ1-5; D possibly corresponds to TRBD1 (6 bases). V dropped 11 bases and J dropped 0 bases, with 11 bases sitting between them. Germline loops: CDR1 SNHLY, CDR2 FYNNEI. The CDR3 contains 13 residues.

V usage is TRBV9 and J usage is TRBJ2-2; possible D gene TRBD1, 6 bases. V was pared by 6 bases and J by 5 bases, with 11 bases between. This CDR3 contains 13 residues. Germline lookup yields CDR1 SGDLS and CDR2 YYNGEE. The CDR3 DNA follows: TGTGCCAGCAACAGGGCCGGGACCGGGGAGCTGTTTTTT. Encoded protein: CASNRAGTGELFF. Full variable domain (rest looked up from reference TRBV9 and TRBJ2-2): DSGVTQTPKHLITATGQRVTLRCSPRSGDLSVYWYQQSLDQGLQFLIQYYNGEERAKGNILERFSAQQFPDLHSELNLSSLELGDSALYFCASNRAGTGELFFGEGSRLTVL.

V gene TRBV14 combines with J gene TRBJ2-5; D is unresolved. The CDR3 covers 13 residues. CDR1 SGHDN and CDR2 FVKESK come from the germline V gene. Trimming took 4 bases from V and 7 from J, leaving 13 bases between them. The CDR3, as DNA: TGTGCCAGCAGCCCCAGAACTTCCGGGACCCAGTACTTC. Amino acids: CASSPRTSGTQYF.

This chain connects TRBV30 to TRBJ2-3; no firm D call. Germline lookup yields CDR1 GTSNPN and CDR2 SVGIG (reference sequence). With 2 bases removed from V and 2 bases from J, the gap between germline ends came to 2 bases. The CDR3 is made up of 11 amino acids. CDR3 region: CAWSTTDTQYF. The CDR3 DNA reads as TGTGCCTGGAGTACCACAGATACGCAGTATTTT. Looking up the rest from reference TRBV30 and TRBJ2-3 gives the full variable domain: SQTIHQWPATLVQPVGSPLSLECTVEGTSNPNLYWYRQAAGRGLQLLFYSVGIGQISSEVPQNLSASRPQDRQFILSSKKLLLSDSGFYLCAWSTTDTQYFGPGTRLTVL.

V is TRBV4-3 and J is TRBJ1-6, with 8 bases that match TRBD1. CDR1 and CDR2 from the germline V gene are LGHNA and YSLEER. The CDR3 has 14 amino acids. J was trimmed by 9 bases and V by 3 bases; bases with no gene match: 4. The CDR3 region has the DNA TGCGCCAGCAGCCATCCAGACAGGGGTTCACCCCTCCACTTT. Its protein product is CASSHPDRGSPLHF.

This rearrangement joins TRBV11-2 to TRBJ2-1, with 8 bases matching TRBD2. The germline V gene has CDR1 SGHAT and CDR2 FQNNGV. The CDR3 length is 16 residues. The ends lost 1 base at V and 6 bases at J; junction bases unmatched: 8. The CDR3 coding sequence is TGTGCCAGCAGCTTAGTCCGGGCGGGGGGACTCAATGAGCAGTTCTTC. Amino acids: CASSLVRAGGLNEQFF.

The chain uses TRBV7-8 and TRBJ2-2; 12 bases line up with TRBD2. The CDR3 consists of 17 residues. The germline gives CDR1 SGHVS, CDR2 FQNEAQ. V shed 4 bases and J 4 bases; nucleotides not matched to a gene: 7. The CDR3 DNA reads TGTGCCAGCAGCTCGGCTAGCGGGAGGGCCCTCACCGGGGAGCTGTTTTTT. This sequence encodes CASSSASGRALTGELFF.

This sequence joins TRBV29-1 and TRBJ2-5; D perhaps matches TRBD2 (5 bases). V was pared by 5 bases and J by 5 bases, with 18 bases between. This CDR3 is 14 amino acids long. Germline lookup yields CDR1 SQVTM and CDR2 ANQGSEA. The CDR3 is CSVSPGGIGETQYF. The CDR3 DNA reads TGCAGCGTTTCGCCCGGAGGTATCGGGGAGACCCAGTACTTC.

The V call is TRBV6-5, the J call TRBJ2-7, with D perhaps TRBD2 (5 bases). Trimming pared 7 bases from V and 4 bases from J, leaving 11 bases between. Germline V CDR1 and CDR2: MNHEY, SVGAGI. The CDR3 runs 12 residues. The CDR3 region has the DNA TGTGCCAGCACCGGGGAGAGATACGAGCAGTACTTC. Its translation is CASTGERYEQYF.

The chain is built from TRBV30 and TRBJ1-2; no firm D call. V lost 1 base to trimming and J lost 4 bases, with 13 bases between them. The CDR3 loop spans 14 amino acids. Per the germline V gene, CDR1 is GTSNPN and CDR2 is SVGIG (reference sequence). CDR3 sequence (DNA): TGTGCCTGGAGTGCCCAACCGGGGTCCTATGGCTACACCTTC. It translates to CAWSAQPGSYGYTF.

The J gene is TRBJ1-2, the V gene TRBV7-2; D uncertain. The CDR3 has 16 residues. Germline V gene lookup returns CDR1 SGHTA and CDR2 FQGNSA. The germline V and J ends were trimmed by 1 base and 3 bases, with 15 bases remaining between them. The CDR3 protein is CASSLEGRLRDYGYTF. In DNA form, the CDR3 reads TGTGCCAGCAGCTTAGAGGGAAGGCTAAGGGACTATGGCTACACCTTC.

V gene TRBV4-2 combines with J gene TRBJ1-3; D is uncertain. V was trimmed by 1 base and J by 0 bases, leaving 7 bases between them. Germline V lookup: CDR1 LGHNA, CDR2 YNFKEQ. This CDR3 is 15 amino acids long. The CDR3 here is CASSQGLFSGNTIYF. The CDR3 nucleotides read TGTGCCAGCAGCCAAGGATTGTTCTCTGGAAACACCATATATTTT.

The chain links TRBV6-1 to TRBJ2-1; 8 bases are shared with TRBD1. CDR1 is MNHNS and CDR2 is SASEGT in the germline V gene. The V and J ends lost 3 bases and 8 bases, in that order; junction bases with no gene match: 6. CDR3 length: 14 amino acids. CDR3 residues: CASSERTGSYEQFF. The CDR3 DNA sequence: TGTGCCAGCAGTGAGAGGACAGGGTCTTATGAGCAGTTCTTC.

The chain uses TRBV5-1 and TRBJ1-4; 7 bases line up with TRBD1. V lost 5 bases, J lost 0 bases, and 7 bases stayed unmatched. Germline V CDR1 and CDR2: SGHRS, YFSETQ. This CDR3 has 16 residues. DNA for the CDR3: TGCGCCAGCAGGTCCGGGACAGAAGCAACTAATGAAAAACTGTTTTTT. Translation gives CASRSGTEATNEKLFF.

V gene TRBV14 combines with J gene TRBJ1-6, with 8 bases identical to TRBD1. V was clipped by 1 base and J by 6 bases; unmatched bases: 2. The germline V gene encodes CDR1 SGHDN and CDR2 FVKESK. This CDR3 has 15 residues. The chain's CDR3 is CASSQGQGINSPLHF. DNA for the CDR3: TGTGCCAGCAGCCAAGGACAGGGGATTAATTCACCCCTCCACTTT.

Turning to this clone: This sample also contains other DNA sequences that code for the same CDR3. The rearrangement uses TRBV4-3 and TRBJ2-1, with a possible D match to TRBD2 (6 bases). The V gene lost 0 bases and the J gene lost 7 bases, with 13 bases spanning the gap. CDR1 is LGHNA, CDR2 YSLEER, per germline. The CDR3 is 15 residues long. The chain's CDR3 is CASSQDRGAGNEQFF. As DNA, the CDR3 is TGCGCCAGCAGCCAAGATCGCGGGGCCGGGAATGAGCAGTTCTTC.

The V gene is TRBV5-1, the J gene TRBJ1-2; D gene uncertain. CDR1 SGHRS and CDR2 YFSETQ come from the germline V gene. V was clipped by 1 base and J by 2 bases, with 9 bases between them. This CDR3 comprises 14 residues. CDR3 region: CASSLFAENYGYTF. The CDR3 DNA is TGCGCCAGCAGCTTGTTTGCAGAAAACTATGGCTACACCTTC.